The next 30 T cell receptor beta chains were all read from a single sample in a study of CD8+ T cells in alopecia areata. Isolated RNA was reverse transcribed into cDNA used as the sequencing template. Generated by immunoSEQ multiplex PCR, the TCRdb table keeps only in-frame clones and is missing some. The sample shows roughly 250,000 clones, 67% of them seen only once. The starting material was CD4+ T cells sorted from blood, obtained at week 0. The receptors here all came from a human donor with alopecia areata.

Here the CDR3 DNA reads TGTGCCAGCAGCATCGTCTTTATGAGCTATGGCTACACCTTC. The encoded protein is CASSIVFMSYGYTF. The V call is TRBV11-2, the J call TRBJ1-2; D unclear. V lost 5 bases and J 4 bases, leaving 14 bases between the germline ends. This CDR3 region has 14 residues. Germline CDR1 SGHAT, CDR2 FQNNGV.

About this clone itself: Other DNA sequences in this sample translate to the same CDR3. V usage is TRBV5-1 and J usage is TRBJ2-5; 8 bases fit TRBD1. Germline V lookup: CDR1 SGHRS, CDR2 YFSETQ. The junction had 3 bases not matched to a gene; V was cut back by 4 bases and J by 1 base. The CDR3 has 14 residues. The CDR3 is CASSGTGGQETQYF. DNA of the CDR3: TGCGCCAGCAGCGGCACAGGGGGCCAAGAGACCCAGTACTTC.

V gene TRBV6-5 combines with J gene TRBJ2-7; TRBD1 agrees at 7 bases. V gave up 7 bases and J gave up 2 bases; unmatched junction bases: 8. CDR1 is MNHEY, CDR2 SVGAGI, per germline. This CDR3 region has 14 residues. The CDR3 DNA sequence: TGTGCCAGCACCGTTCGACAGGGTCCCTACGAGCAGTACTTC. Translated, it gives CASTVRQGPYEQYF.

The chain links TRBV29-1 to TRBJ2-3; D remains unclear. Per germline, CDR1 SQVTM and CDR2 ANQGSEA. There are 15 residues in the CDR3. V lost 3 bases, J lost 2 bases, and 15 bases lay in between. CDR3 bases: TGCAGCGTTGAGAGTTCGTCAGGAGACACAGATACGCAGTATTTT. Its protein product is CSVESSSGDTDTQYF.

The chain's CDR3 is CASRGTANTGELFF. CDR3 in DNA: TGTGCCAGCAGGGGGACAGCGAACACCGGGGAGCTGTTTTTT. This chain uses TRBV9 with TRBJ2-2; TRBD1 matches at 7 bases. Germline V gives CDR1 SGDLS, CDR2 YYNGEE. Trimming removed 5 bases from V and 0 bases from J; junction bases left unmatched: 1. The CDR3 has 14 amino acids.

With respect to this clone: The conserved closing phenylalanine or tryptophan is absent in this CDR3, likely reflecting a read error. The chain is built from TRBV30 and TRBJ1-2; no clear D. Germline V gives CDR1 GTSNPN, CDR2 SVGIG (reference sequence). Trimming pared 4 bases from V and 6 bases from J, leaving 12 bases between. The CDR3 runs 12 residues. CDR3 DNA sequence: TGTGCCTGGACCGACCGAGGTAATGGCTACACCCTC. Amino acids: CAWTDRGNGYTL.

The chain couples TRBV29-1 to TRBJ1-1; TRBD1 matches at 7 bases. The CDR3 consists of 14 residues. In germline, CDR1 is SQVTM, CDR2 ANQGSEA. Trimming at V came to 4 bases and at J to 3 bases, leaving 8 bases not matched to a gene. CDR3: CSVGQGGLDTEAFF. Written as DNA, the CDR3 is TGCAGCGTTGGACAGGGAGGACTGGACACTGAAGCTTTCTTT.

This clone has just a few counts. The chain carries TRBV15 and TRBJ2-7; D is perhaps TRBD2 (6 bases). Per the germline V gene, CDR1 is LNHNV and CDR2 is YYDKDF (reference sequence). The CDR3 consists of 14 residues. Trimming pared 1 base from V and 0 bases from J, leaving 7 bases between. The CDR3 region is CATSRGDFSYEQYF. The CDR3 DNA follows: TGTGCCACCAGCAGAGGGGACTTCTCCTACGAGCAGTACTTC.

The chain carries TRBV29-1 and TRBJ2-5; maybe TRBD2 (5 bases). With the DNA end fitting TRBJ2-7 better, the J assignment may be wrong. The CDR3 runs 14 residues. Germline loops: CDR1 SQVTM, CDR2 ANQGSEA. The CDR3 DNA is TGCAGCGTTGGTTCTTCGGGGTTCTCCTACGAGCAGTACTTC. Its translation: CSVGSSGFSYEQYF.

The CDR3 DNA sequence: TGCAGCGTTGCCCCGGACTCCTACTACGAGCAGTACTTC. Translating gives CSVAPDSYYEQYF. V is TRBV29-1 and J is TRBJ2-7; D is possibly TRBD2 (5 bases). This CDR3 contains 13 residues. V was trimmed by 4 bases and J by 3 bases, leaving 13 bases between them. The germline V gene has CDR1 SQVTM and CDR2 ANQGSEA.

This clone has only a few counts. The CDR3 reads CASSLARGAEAFF. In DNA, the CDR3 is TGCGCCAGCAGCTTGGCCCGGGGGGCTGAAGCTTTCTTT. This chain links TRBV5-1 with TRBJ1-1; weak D call: TRBD1 (5 bases). Germline assignment: CDR1 SGHRS and CDR2 YFSETQ. Trimming cost V 0 bases and J 6 bases, with 9 bases left between them. The CDR3 runs 13 residues.

CDR3 amino acids: CASSQGQGAEKLFF. As DNA, the CDR3 is TGCGCCAGCAGCCAAGGACAGGGGGCTGAAAAACTGTTTTTT. V is TRBV4-3 and J is TRBJ1-4, with 10 bases matching TRBD1. The J segment lost 7 bases and the V segment lost 1 base, leaving 0 bases of the junction unmatched. The CDR3 totals 14 residues. CDR1 LGHNA and CDR2 YSLEER come from the germline V gene.

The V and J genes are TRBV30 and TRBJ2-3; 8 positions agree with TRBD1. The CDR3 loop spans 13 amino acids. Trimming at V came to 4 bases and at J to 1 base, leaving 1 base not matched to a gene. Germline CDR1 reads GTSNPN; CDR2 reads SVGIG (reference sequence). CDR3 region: CAWKGQGTDTQYF. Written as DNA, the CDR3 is TGTGCCTGGAAGGGACAGGGCACAGATACGCAGTATTTT.

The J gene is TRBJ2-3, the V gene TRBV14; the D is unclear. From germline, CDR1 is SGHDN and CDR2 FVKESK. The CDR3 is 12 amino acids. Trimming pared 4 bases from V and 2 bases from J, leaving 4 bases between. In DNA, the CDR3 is TGTGCCAGCAGCCCGTTCACAGATACGCAGTATTTT. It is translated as CASSPFTDTQYF.

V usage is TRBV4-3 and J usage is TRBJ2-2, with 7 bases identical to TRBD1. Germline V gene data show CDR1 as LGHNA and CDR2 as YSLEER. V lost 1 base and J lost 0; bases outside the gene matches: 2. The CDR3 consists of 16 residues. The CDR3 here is CASSQVTGANTGELFF. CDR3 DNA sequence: TGCGCCAGCAGCCAAGTTACAGGGGCGAACACCGGGGAGCTGTTTTTT.

This CDR3 reads CASSLGAHEQYF. CDR3 nucleotides: TGTGCCAGCAGCTTAGGGGCCCACGAGCAGTACTTC. The rearrangement joins TRBV11-2 to TRBJ2-5; no reliable D call. The end of the DNA fits TRBJ2-7 better, so the J call may be wrong. CDR3 size: 12 residues. The germline V gene has CDR1 SGHAT and CDR2 FQNNGV.

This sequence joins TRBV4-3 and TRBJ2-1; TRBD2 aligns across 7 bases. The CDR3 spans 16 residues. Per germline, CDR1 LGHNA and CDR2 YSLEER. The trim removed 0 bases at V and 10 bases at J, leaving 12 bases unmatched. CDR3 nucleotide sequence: TGCGCCAGCAGCCAAGATCCTGGACTAGAGGGAGGGGAGCAGTTCTTC. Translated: CASSQDPGLEGGEQFF.

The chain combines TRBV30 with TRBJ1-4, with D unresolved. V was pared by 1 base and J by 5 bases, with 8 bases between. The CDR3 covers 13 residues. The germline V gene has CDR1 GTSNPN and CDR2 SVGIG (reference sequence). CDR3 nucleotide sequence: TGTGCCTGGAGTGCAGTAGGGAATGAAAAACTGTTTTTT. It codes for CAWSAVGNEKLFF.

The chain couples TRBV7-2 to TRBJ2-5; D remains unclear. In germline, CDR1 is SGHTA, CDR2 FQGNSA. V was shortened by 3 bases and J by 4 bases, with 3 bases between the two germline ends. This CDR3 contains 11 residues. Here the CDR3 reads CASSFAETQYF. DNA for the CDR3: TGTGCCAGCAGCTTCGCAGAGACCCAGTACTTC.

Here the CDR3 reads CSVGKGPETQYF. DNA of the CDR3: TGCAGCGTTGGTAAGGGACCAGAGACCCAGTACTTC. The chain employs TRBV29-1 and TRBJ2-5, with D perhaps given as TRBD1 or TRBD2 (5 bases each). In germline, CDR1 is SQVTM, CDR2 ANQGSEA. The CDR3 is made up of 12 amino acids. V dropped 4 bases and J dropped 4 bases, with 10 bases sitting between them.

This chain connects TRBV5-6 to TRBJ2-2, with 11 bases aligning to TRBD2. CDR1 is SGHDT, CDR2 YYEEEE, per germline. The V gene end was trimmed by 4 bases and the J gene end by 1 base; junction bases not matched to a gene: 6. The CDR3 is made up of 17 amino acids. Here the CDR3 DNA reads TGTGCCAGCAGCCCGCCTACTAGCGGGGGGAACACCGGGGAGCTGTTTTTT. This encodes CASSPPTSGGNTGELFF. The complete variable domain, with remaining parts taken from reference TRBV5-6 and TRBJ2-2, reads DAGVTQSPTHLIKTRGQQVTLRCSPKSGHDTVSWYQQALGQGPQFIFQYYEEEERQRGNFPDRFSGHQFPNYSSELNVNALLLGDSALYLCASSPPTSGGNTGELFFGEGSRLTVL.

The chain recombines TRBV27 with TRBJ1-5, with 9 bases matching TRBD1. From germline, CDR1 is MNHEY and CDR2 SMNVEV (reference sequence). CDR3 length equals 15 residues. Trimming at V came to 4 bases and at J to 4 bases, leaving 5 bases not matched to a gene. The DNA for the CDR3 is TGTGCCAGCAGTTATACCGGGACAGGGAATCAGCCCCAGCATTTT. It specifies CASSYTGTGNQPQHF.

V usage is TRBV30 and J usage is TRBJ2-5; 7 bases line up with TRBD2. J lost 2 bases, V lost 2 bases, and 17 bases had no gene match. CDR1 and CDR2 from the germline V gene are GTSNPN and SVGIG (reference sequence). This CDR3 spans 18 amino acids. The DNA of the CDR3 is TGTGCCTGGAGTACTCTGATCGGGGGGACTTCATTGCAAGAGACCCAGTACTTC. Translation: CAWSTLIGGTSLQETQYF.

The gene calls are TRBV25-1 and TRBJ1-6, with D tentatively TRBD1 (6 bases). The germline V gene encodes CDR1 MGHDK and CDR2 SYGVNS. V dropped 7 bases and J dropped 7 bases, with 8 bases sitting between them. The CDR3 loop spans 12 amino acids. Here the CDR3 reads CASNRVNSPLHF. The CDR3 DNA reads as TGTGCCAGCAACAGGGTCAATTCACCCCTCCACTTT.

This CDR3 reads CASSLMAGSYNEQFF. In nucleotides, the CDR3 is TGTGCCAGCAGCTTAATGGCAGGTAGCTACAATGAGCAGTTCTTC. The chain uses TRBV7-2 and TRBJ2-1; no clear D. The CDR3 runs 15 residues. CDR1 and CDR2 from the germline V gene are SGHTA and FQGNSA. V lost 2 bases and J lost 3, with 11 bases in between. Supplemented by reference TRBV7-2 and TRBJ2-1, the full variable domain reads GAGVSQSPSNKVTEKGKDVELRCDPISGHTALYWYRQSLGQGLEFLIYFQGNSAPDKSGLPSDRFSAERTGGSVSTLTIQRTQQEDSAVYLCASSLMAGSYNEQFFGPGTRLTVL.

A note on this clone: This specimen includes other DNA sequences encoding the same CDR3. As DNA, the CDR3 is TGTGCCTGGAGTGGTCAGCAAGAGACCCAGTACTTC. Its protein product is CAWSGQQETQYF. The V and J genes are TRBV30 and TRBJ2-5, with D unresolved. CDR1 is GTSNPN and CDR2 is SVGIG in the germline V gene (reference sequence). The CDR3 length is 12 residues. V was pared by 1 base and J by 2 bases, with 5 bases between.

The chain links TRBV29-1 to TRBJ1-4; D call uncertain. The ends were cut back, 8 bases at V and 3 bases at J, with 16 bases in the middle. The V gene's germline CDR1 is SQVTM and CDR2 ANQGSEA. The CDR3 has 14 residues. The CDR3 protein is CSILTGAANEKLFF. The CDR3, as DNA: TGCAGCATTCTGACGGGAGCAGCTAATGAAAAACTGTTTTTT.

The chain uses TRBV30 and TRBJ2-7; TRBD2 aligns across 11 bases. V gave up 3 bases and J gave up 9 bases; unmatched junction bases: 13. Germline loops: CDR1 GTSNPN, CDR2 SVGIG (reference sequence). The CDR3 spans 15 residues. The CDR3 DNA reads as TGTGCCTGGAGACGTACCGGGACTAGCGGAGGCCCGCAGTACTTC. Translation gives CAWRRTGTSGGPQYF.

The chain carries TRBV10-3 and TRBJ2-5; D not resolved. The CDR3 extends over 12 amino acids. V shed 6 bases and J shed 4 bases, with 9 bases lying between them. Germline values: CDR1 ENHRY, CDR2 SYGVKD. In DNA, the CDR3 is TGTGCCATCAGCCCTACCGGAGAGACCCAGTACTTC. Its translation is CAISPTGETQYF.

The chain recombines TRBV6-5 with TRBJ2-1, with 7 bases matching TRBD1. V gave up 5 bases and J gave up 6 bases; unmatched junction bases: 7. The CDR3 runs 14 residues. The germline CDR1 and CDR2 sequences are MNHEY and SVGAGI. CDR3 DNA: TGTGCCAGCAGTACGGGACAGTACACCAATGAGCAGTTCTTC. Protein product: CASSTGQYTNEQFF.